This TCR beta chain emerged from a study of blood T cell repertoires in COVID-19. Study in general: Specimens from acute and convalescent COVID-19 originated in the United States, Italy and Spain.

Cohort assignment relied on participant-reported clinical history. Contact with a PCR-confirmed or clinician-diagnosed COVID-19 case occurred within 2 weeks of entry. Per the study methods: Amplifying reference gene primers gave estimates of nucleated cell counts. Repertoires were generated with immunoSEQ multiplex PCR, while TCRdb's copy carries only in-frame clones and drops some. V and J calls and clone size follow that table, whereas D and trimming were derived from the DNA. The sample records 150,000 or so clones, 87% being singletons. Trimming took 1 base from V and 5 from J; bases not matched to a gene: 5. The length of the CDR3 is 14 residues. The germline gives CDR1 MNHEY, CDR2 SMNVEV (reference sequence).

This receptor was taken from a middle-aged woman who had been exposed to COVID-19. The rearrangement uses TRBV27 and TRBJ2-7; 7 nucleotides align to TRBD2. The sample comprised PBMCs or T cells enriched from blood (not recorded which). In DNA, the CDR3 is TGTGCCAGCAGTTTATGGGGGGGTCAGGACGAGCAGTACTTC. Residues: CASSLWGGQDEQYF.